One sample yielded the 20 T cell receptor beta chains listed below, sequenced in a study of T cell repertoires in cytomegalovirus infection. TCRdb analysed the reads with MiXCR anew, one entry per CDR3 protein. This table has about 100,000 distinct CDR3 sequences, about 22% appearing once. Sequenced sample: CD8+ T cells from PBMCs. The source is a human donor in good health (CMV status not recorded). Some clones in this sample may be carry-over from other donors' samples.

The chain combines TRBV6-2 or TRBV6-3 with TRBJ2-7; no definite D call. CDR1 MNHEY and CDR2 SVGEGT come from the germline V gene. V was trimmed by 7 bases and J by 3 bases, leaving 16 bases between them. The CDR3 totals 14 residues. The CDR3 nucleotides read TGTGCCAGCACTTGGGGAATGGGCGGCTACGAGCAGTACTTC. This sequence encodes CASTWGMGGYEQYF.

The chain links TRBV12-3 or TRBV12-4 to TRBJ1-3, with 7 bases fitting TRBD1. Trimming took 6 bases from V and 3 from J; bases not matched to a gene: 5. The CDR3 sequence is 14 residues long. The CDR3 DNA sequence: TGTGCCAGCAGACATAACAGGGGTGGAAACACCATATATTTT. Translating it yields CASRHNRGGNTIYF.

This clonotype was picked up many times. CDR3 nucleotide sequence: TGTGCCAGCAGCTTTCTGACAGGGCAAGACGAGCAGTACTTC. It specifies CASSFLTGQDEQYF. This chain uses TRBV7-2 with TRBJ2-7; 7 nucleotides align to TRBD1. The junction had 7 bases not matched to a gene; V was cut back by 3 bases and J by 5 bases. This CDR3 is built from 14 residues. Germline CDR1 and CDR2: SGHTA and FQGNSA.

This clonotype was found many times. The rearrangement joins TRBV6-1 to TRBJ1-5; perhaps TRBD1 as D (5 bases). The ends were cut back, 3 bases at V and 7 bases at J, with 25 bases in the middle. CDR1 and CDR2 from the germline V gene are MNHNS and SASEGT. The CDR3 is made up of 18 amino acids. The CDR3 loop reads CASSDWTLGTVPVQPQHF. As DNA, the CDR3 is TGTGCCAGCAGTGACTGGACCCTCGGGACTGTCCCGGTCCAGCCCCAGCATTTT.

The chain joins TRBV28 to TRBJ1-1, with 8 positions matching TRBD1. In germline, CDR1 is MDHEN, CDR2 SYDVKM. The CDR3 contains 16 residues. V shed 6 bases, J shed 3 bases, and the junction held 12 bases outside the gene matches. Here the CDR3 DNA reads TGTGCCAGCAGGCCCCCCGACAGGGGAGAAGACACTGAAGCTTTCTTT. Translation: CASRPPDRGEDTEAFF.

The rearrangement uses TRBV7-9 and TRBJ2-2; no reliable D call. V was trimmed by 5 bases and J by 16 bases, leaving 8 bases between them. Germline CDR1 is SEHNR and CDR2 is FQNEAQ (reference sequence). The CDR3 loop spans 9 amino acids. CDR3 sequence (DNA): TGTGCCAGCAGCCCTACTCAGTTTTTT. Translation gives CASSPTQFF. Drawing the rest from reference TRBV7-9 and TRBJ2-2, the complete variable domain is DTGVSQNPRHKITKRGQNVTFRCDPISEHNRLYWYRQTLGQGPEFLTYFQNEAQLEKSRLLSDRFSAERPKGSFSTLEIQRTEQGDSAMYLCASSPTQFFGEGSRLTVL.

The chain carries TRBV20-1 and TRBJ1-5; 7 bases fit TRBD1. J gave up 3 bases and V 5 bases, and 4 bases lay outside the gene matches. CDR3 size: 13 residues. Germline CDR1 DFQATT, CDR2 SNEGSKA (reference sequence). The CDR3 sequence: CSAGGTDNQPQHF. As DNA, the CDR3 is TGCAGTGCTGGGGGGACAGACAATCAGCCCCAGCATTTT.

The chain links TRBV29-1 to TRBJ2-1, with D unclear. The CDR3 is made up of 14 amino acids. Germline CDR1 is SQVTM and CDR2 is ANQGSEA. The V gene lost 7 bases and the J gene lost 5 bases, with 18 bases spanning the gap. In DNA, the CDR3 is TGCAGCGCCGGACGGGCAGGCGACAACAATGAGCAGTTCTTC. Protein product: CSAGRAGDNNEQFF.

This clonotype turned up a few times. The rearrangement joins TRBV2 to TRBJ2-7; no clear D. CDR3 size: 12 residues. Trimming cost V 5 bases and J 2 bases, with 7 bases left between them. In germline, CDR1 is SNHLY, CDR2 FYNNEI. DNA of the CDR3: TGTGCCAGCAGTAGCAACACCTACGAGCAGTACTTC. Protein: CASSSNTYEQYF.

This rearrangement joins TRBV6-6 to TRBJ2-3; 9 bases are a match to TRBD1. CDR3 length: 15 amino acids. After removal of 10 bases from V and 4 bases from J, the junction contained 12 bases not matched to a gene. Germline V gene lookup returns CDR1 MNHNY and CDR2 SVGAGI (reference sequence). The CDR3 coding sequence is TGTGCCAACAGCCAGGGGACAGGGTACCCAGATACGCAGTATTTT. This translates into CANSQGTGYPDTQYF.

This clonotype is a singleton in its sample. The chain joins TRBV29-1 to TRBJ1-1; perhaps TRBD1 as D (6 bases). V shed 4 bases and J shed 1 base, with 10 bases lying between them. CDR3 length: 13 amino acids. Germline V gene data show CDR1 as SQVTM and CDR2 as ANQGSEA. The CDR3 loop reads CSVGTTGNTEAFF. CDR3 coding DNA: TGCAGCGTTGGAACGACAGGGAACACTGAAGCTTTCTTT.

This clonotype came up many times. J is TRBJ2-1 and V is TRBV10-3; 9 bases map to TRBD1. V lost 6 bases, J lost 0 bases, and 12 bases stayed unmatched. Germline values: CDR1 ENHRY, CDR2 SYGVKD. CDR3 length: 18 residues. DNA of the CDR3: TGTGCCATCAGCCCACCCCGGGGACAGGGCAGCTCCTACAATGAGCAGTTCTTC. Its protein is CAISPPRGQGSSYNEQFF.

The sample holds many counts of this clonotype. The genes are TRBV19 and TRBJ1-1; maybe TRBD1 (5 bases). V was shortened by 7 bases and J by 3 bases, with 12 bases between the two germline ends. CDR3 length: 13 amino acids. Germline V lookup: CDR1 LNHDA, CDR2 SQIVND (reference sequence). The CDR3 DNA is TGTGCCAGTAATATTCTGGGGGACACTGAAGCTTTCTTT. The encoded protein is CASNILGDTEAFF.

This clonotype was observed a few times. The J gene is TRBJ2-1, the V gene TRBV6-5; the match to TRBD2 covers 9 bases. V shed 2 bases, J shed 10 bases, and the junction held 9 bases outside the gene matches. The CDR3 length is 15 residues. Germline CDR1 MNHEY, CDR2 SVGAGI. CDR3 sequence reads: CASSYGASGIGEQFF. The CDR3 nucleotides are TGTGCCAGCAGTTACGGGGCTAGCGGGATAGGAGAGCAGTTCTTC.

This clonotype was detected ten times or more. The chain is built from TRBV7-8 and TRBJ2-7; D is uncertain. Trimming removed 1 base from V and 3 bases from J, with 7 bases in between. Germline assignment: CDR1 SGHVS and CDR2 FQNEAQ. The CDR3 loop spans 13 amino acids. CDR3 nucleotides: TGTGCCAGCAGCTTAGGAGGTAACTACGAGCAGTACTTC. Protein product: CASSLGGNYEQYF. The full variable domain, completed using reference TRBV7-8 and TRBJ2-7, is GAGVSQSPRYKVAKRGQDVALRCDPISGHVSLFWYQQALGQGPEFLTYFQNEAQLDKSGLPSDRFFAERPEGSVSTLKIQRTQQEDSAVYLCASSLGGNYEQYFGPGTRLTVT.

The V and J genes are TRBV15 and TRBJ2-3; weak D call: TRBD2 (6 bases). V lost 1 base to trimming and J lost 1 base, with 9 bases between them. This CDR3 spans 15 amino acids. Germline values: CDR1 LNHNV, CDR2 YYDKDF (reference sequence). The CDR3 region is CATSRVSGGTDTQYF. The CDR3 DNA reads as TGTGCCACCAGCAGAGTTTCGGGGGGCACAGATACGCAGTATTTT. Full variable domain (missing parts from reference TRBV15 and TRBJ2-3): DAMVIQNPRYQVTQFGKPVTLSCSQTLNHNVMYWYQQKSSQAPKLLFHYYDKDFNNEADTPDNFQSRRPNTSFCFLDIRSPGLGDTAMYLCATSRVSGGTDTQYFGPGTRLTVL.

This clonotype turned up a few times. The gene calls are TRBV7-9 and TRBJ1-1; D not certain. V lost 5 bases and J 7 bases, leaving 20 bases between the germline ends. Germline lookup yields CDR1 SEHNR and CDR2 FQNEAQ (reference sequence). The CDR3 totals 15 residues. The DNA for the CDR3 is TGTGCCAGCAGCCTCAACTCAGGTGAGAGGGTTGAAGCTTTCTTT. It codes for CASSLNSGERVEAFF.

This clonotype was detected ten times or more. J is TRBJ2-5 and V is TRBV7-9, with 8 bases identical to TRBD1. Looked up from germline, CDR1 is SEHNR and CDR2 is FQNEAQ (reference sequence). V lost 0 bases and J lost 5; bases outside the gene matches: 5. The CDR3 totals 15 residues. CDR3 in amino acids: CASSLAQGAWETQYF. DNA of the CDR3: TGTGCCAGCAGCTTAGCCCAGGGGGCTTGGGAGACCCAGTACTTC.

The chain uses TRBV25-1 and TRBJ1-1; D not resolved. Trimming pared 7 bases from V and 1 base from J, leaving 16 bases between. CDR1 MGHDK and CDR2 SYGVNS come from the germline V gene. This CDR3 has 15 amino acids. CDR3 sequence reads: CASNGPGGRNTEAFF. The CDR3 DNA reads as TGTGCCAGCAATGGACCAGGTGGGAGGAACACTGAAGCTTTCTTT.

The V and J genes are TRBV9 and TRBJ2-7; D unresolved. Per the germline V gene, CDR1 is SGDLS and CDR2 is YYNGEE. This CDR3 contains 13 residues. Trimming cost V 4 bases and J 6 bases, with 14 bases left between them. The CDR3 DNA reads TGTGCCAGCAGCTCCGGAGTAGGGCCCGAGCAGTACTTC. Its protein is CASSSGVGPEQYF.